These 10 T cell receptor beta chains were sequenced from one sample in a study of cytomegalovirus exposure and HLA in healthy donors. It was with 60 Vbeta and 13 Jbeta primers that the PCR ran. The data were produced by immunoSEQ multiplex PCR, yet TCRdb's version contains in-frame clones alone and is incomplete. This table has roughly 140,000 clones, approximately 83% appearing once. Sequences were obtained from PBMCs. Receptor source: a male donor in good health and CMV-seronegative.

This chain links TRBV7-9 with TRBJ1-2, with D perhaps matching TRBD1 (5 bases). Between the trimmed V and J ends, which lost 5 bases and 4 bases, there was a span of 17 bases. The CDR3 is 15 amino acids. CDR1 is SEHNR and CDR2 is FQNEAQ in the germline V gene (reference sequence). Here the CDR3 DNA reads TGTGCCAGCAGCCGAGGCGCCGGGGGAAGCTATGGCTACACCTTC. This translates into CASSRGAGGSYGYTF.

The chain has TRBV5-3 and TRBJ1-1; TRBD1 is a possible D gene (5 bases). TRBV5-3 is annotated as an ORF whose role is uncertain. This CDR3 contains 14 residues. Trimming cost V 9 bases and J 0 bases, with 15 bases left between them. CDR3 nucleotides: TGTGCCACCAAGGCCGGACACATGAACACTGAAGCTTTCTTT. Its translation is CATKAGHMNTEAFF.

In DNA, the CDR3 is TGTGCCAGCAGCGTAGGATATGCAGGGGGAAGCTATGGCTACACCTTC. This encodes CASSVGYAGGSYGYTF. The chain couples TRBV9 to TRBJ1-2, with TRBD1 identical over 7 bases. V trimming: 0 bases; J trimming: 4 bases; junction bases outside the gene matches: 9. The germline gives CDR1 SGDLS, CDR2 YYNGEE. The CDR3 runs to 16 residues.

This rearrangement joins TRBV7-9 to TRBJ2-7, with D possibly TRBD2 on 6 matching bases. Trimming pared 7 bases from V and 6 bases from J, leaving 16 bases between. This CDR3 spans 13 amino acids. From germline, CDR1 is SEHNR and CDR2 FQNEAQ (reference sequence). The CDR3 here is CASTLSGVGEQYF. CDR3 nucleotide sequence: TGTGCCAGCACATTGTCGGGAGTCGGCGAGCAGTACTTC.

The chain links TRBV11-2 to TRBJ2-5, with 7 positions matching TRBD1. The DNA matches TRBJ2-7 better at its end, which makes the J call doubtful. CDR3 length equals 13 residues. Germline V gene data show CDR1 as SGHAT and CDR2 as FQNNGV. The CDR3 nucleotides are TGTGCCAGCAGCCCGACAGGGACCTACGAGCAGTACTTC. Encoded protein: CASSPTGTYEQYF.

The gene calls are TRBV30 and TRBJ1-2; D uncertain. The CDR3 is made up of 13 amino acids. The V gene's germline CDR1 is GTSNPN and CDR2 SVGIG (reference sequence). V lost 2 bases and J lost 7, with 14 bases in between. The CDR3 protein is CAWSLWTTGGYTF. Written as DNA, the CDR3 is TGTGCCTGGAGTCTGTGGACTACGGGTGGCTACACCTTC. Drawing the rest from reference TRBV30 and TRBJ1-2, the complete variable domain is SQTIHQWPATLVQPVGSPLSLECTVEGTSNPNLYWYRQAAGRGLQLLFYSVGIGQISSEVPQNLSASRPQDRQFILSSKKLLLSDSGFYLCAWSLWTTGGYTFGSGTRLTVV.

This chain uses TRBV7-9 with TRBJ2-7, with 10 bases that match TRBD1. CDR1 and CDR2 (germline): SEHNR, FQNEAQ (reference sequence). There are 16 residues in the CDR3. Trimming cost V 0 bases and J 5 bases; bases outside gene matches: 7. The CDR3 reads CASSLAPGTGVNEQYF. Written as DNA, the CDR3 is TGTGCCAGCAGCTTAGCCCCCGGGACAGGGGTCAACGAGCAGTACTTC.

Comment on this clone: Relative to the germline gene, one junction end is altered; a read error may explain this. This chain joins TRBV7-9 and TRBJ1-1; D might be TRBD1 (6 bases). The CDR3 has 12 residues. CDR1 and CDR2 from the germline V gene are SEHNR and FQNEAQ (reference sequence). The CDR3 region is CSSSTTGYEAFF. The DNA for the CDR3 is TGTTCCAGCAGCACTACAGGGTATGAAGCTTTCTTT.

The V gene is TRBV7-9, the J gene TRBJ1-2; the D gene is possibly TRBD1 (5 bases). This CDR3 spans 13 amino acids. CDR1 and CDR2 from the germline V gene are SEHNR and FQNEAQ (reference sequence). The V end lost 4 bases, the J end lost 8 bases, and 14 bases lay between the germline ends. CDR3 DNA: TGTGCCAGCAGCTGGGGGGACGAGGAGGGCTACACCTTC. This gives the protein CASSWGDEEGYTF.

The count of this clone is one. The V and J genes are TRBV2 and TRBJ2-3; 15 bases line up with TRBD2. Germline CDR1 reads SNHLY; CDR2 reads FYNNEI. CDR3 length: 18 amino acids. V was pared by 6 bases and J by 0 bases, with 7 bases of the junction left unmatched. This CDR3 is CASRVGTSGRISTDTQYF. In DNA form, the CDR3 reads TGTGCCAGCAGAGTGGGGACTAGCGGGAGGATTAGCACAGATACGCAGTATTTT.